The rows below give T cell receptor beta chains drawn from one sample of a study of STAT3 mutations in large granular lymphocyte leukemia. This table comes from immunoSEQ multiplex PCR, and its TCRdb copy is limited to in-frame clones, with some not included. The table has nearly 25,000 clones, 85% to 95% seen once. Material for sequencing was peripheral blood mononuclear cells. Source of these receptors: a man between 40 and 49 years old with T-cell large granular lymphocyte leukemia. Some clones in this sample may be carry-over from other donors' samples. Both conserved end residues are part of each CDR3. A D gene is named only where the DNA matches it firmly. Part of the rows lack a size; the others show once, few, many or a class for expanded clones.

D	V	J	size	CDR3	DNA
.	TRBV14	TRBJ1-1	.	CASSQVPHTEAFF	TGTGCCAGCAGCCAAGTCCCCCACACTGAAGCTTTCTTT
.	TRBV5-1	TRBJ2-5	.	CASSLVWAGKGTETQYF	TGCGCCAGCAGCTTGGTATGGGCAGGGAAAGGTACGGAGACCCAGTACTTC
TRBD1	TRBV19	TRBJ2-7	.	CASSSGTGYEQYF	TGTGCCAGTAGTTCCGGGACAGGATACGAGCAGTACTTC
.	TRBV11-2	TRBJ1-1	.	CASSSQRQGEAFF	TGTGCCAGCAGCTCCCAGAGGCAGGGGGAAGCTTTCTTT
.	TRBV7-7	TRBJ2-2	.	CASVPGGNTGELFF	TGTGCCAGCGTGCCTGGAGGGAACACCGGGGAGCTGTTTTTT
.	TRBV11-2	TRBJ1-2	.	CASSSTTGSGTF	TGTGCCAGCAGCTCGACGACAGGTTCGGGGACCTTC
.	TRBV25-1	TRBJ1-2	.	CASSESQGGMFGYTF	TGTGCCAGCAGTGAATCGCAGGGAGGGATGTTTGGCTACACCTTC
TRBD1	TRBV5-1	TRBJ1-4	.	CASSLGQGATNEKLFF	TGCGCCAGCAGCCTGGGACAGGGGGCTACTAATGAAAAACTGTTTTTT
.	TRBV7-2	TRBJ2-5	once	CASSSRGGRETQYF	TGTGCCAGCAGCTCTAGAGGGGGACGAGAGACCCAGTACTTC
TRBD1	TRBV7-2	TRBJ1-6	.	CASSSGVATGQSPLHF	TGTGCCAGCAGCTCAGGTGTCGCGACAGGGCAATCACCCCTCCACTTT
TRBD1	TRBV7-9	TRBJ1-6	.	CASSRTGTGTNSPLHF	TGTGCCAGCAGCCGTACCGGGACAGGGACTAATTCACCCCTCCACTTT
.	TRBV29-1	TRBJ2-7	.	CSAGQSNEQYF	TGCAGCGCTGGACAGTCCAACGAGCAGTACTTC
.	TRBV7-2	TRBJ2-3	.	CASSLERLAADTQYF	TGTGCCAGCAGCTTAGAGCGCCTGGCGGCAGATACGCAGTATTTT
TRBD2	TRBV15	TRBJ2-1	.	CATSPRGGVYNEQFF	TGTGCCACCAGCCCTCGCGGGGGGGTCTACAATGAGCAGTTCTTC
.	TRBV30	TRBJ1-5	once	CAWSEGQSNQPQHF	TGTGCCTGGAGTGAAGGGCAGTCCAATCAGCCCCAGCATTTT
.	TRBV29-1	TRBJ2-2	.	CSVELAVTNTGELFF	TGCAGCGTTGAACTTGCGGTGACGAACACCGGGGAGCTGTTTTTT
.	TRBV2	TRBJ2-3	.	CASSTGFTDTQYF	TGTGCCAGCAGTACAGGGTTCACAGATACGCAGTATTTT
.	TRBV7-9	TRBJ2-2	.	CASSFVRGYVSNTGELFF	TGTGCCAGCAGCTTCGTCAGGGGTTACGTCTCGAACACCGGGGAGCTGTTTTTT
.	TRBV7-9	TRBJ2-7	.	CASSQTTSEQYF	TGTGCCAGCAGCCAAACTACGTCCGAGCAGTACTTC
.	TRBV10-3	TRBJ1-2	.	CAISDSYGYTF	TGTGCCATCAGTGATTCCTATGGCTACACCTTC
TRBD1	TRBV19	TRBJ1-1	.	CASSEHRGRRGTEAFF	TGTGCCAGTAGTGAGCACAGGGGGCGCCGGGGCACTGAAGCTTTCTTT
TRBD2	TRBV19	TRBJ2-7	.	CASSPSGGGEQYF	TGTGCCAGTAGTCCCTCGGGGGGGGGCGAGCAGTACTTC
.	TRBV9	TRBJ2-3	once	CASSRREHPHTDTQYF	TGTGCCAGCAGCCGCCGTGAGCACCCACACACAGATACGCAGTATTTT
TRBD1	TRBV5-1	TRBJ2-3	.	CASSAQGARTDTQYF	TGCGCCAGCAGCGCACAGGGGGCGAGGACAGATACGCAGTATTTT
TRBD2	TRBV6-6	TRBJ2-3	.	CASSPSGGGDTQYF	TGTGCCAGCAGCCCTAGCGGGGGTGGAGATACGCAGTATTTT
.	TRBV5-1	TRBJ1-1	.	CASSSGLLNTEAFF	TGCGCCAGCAGCTCTGGGCTGTTGAACACTGAAGCTTTCTTT
.	TRBV7-9	TRBJ1-2	.	CASSLEEGYGYTF	TGTGCCAGCAGCTTGGAGGAGGGCTATGGCTACACCTTC
.	TRBV27	TRBJ1-1	once	CASSLGAGAISTEAFF	TGTGCCAGCAGTTTAGGGGCAGGGGCTATCAGCACTGAAGCTTTCTTT
.	TRBV10-2	TRBJ2-5	.	CASSRQETQYF	TGCGCCAGCAGCCGACAAGAGACCCAGTACTTC
.	TRBV5-6	TRBJ1-2	.	CASSLILESYGYTF	TGTGCCAGCAGCTTGATTTTAGAATCCTATGGCTACACCTTC
.	TRBV2	TRBJ2-3	.	CASALVSTDTQYF	TGTGCCAGCGCCTTAGTTAGCACAGATACGCAGTATTTT
TRBD1	TRBV7-3	TRBJ1-1	.	CASSQMTGLNTEAFF	TGTGCCAGCAGCCAAATGACAGGGCTGAACACTGAAGCTTTCTTT
.	TRBV5-1	TRBJ2-2	few	CASSLVGSTGELFF	TGCGCCAGCAGCTTGGTAGGGTCCACCGGGGAGCTGTTTTTT
.	TRBV13	TRBJ2-7	.	CASSPKGAGAYEEQYF	TGTGCCAGCAGCCCGAAAGGGGCGGGGGCCTACGAGGAGCAGTACTTC
.	TRBV7-9	TRBJ2-7	once	CASSLDNNEQYF	TGTGCCAGCAGCTTGGACAACAACGAGCAGTACTTC
.	TRBV7-9	TRBJ1-4	.	CASSTSASTNEKLFF	TGTGCCAGCAGCACTTCCGCGTCAACTAATGAAAAACTGTTTTTT
.	TRBV9	TRBJ1-6	.	CASSVEGNSPLHF	TGTGCCAGCAGCGTAGAAGGGAATTCACCCCTCCACTTT
.	TRBV6-1	TRBJ1-3	few	CASSTPRTPGNTIYF	TGTGCCAGCAGTACTCCACGAACTCCTGGAAACACCATATATTTT
.	TRBV7-2	TRBJ1-2	.	CASSPGPTGYTF	TGTGCCAGCAGCCCGGGACCCACGGGCTACACCTTC
TRBD2	TRBV6-5	TRBJ2-3	few	CASSRLAGGSDTQYF	TGTGCCAGCAGCCGACTAGCGGGGGGGTCAGATACGCAGTATTTT
TRBD2	TRBV7-2	TRBJ2-3	.	CASSLGVAGGPDTQYF	TGTGCCAGCAGCTTAGGGGTAGCGGGGGGGCCTGATACGCAGTATTTT
.	TRBV4-3	TRBJ1-2	once	CASSQVVGELDGYTF	TGCGCCAGCAGCCAAGTCGTGGGGGAATTGGATGGCTACACCTTC
.	TRBV7-8	TRBJ2-7	.	CASSQAGMGSYEQYF	TGTGCCAGCAGCCAGGCCGGGATGGGGTCCTACGAGCAGTACTTC
.	TRBV19	TRBJ1-6	.	CASSTGYSPLHF	TGTGCCAGTAGTACGGGTTATTCACCCCTCCACTTT
.	TRBV7-6	TRBJ2-2	.	CASSLGSFANTGELFF	TGTGCCAGCAGCTTAGGCTCGTTCGCGAACACCGGGGAGCTGTTTTTT
TRBD1	TRBV7-2	TRBJ1-1	.	CASSWTTGGTEAFF	TGTGCCAGCAGCTGGACAACAGGGGGCACTGAAGCTTTCTTT
.	TRBV18	TRBJ1-2	.	CASSPGADYYGYTF	TGTGCCAGCTCACCAGGGGCAGACTACTATGGCTACACCTTC
TRBD2	TRBV30	TRBJ2-1	.	CAWSTSGAYNEQFF	TGTGCCTGGTCAACTAGCGGGGCATACAATGAGCAGTTCTTC
.	TRBV9	TRBJ1-6	.	CASSVLGGGAGNSPLHF	TGTGCCAGCAGCGTATTGGGAGGAGGGGCCGGTAATTCACCCCTCCACTTT
TRBD1	TRBV19	TRBJ2-7	.	CASSPPGGFFYEQYF	TGTGCCAGTAGTCCCCCAGGGGGTTTCTTCTACGAGCAGTACTTC
TRBD1	TRBV4-1	TRBJ1-5	.	CASSPLQGSNQPQHF	TGCGCCAGCAGCCCGTTACAGGGGAGCAATCAGCCCCAGCATTTT
.	TRBV4-1	TRBJ2-7	.	CASSQDLLIGSSYEQYF	TGCGCCAGCAGCCAAGATCTGTTGATCGGAAGCTCCTACGAGCAGTACTTC
.	TRBV27	TRBJ2-1	.	CASSRGGNSYNEQFF	TGTGCCAGCAGCCGTGGGGGAAATTCCTACAATGAGCAGTTCTTC
TRBD2	TRBV9	TRBJ2-1	.	CASSARTSGGARSYNEQFF	TGTGCCAGCAGCGCCCGGACTAGCGGGGGGGCCCGGTCCTACAATGAGCAGTTCTTC